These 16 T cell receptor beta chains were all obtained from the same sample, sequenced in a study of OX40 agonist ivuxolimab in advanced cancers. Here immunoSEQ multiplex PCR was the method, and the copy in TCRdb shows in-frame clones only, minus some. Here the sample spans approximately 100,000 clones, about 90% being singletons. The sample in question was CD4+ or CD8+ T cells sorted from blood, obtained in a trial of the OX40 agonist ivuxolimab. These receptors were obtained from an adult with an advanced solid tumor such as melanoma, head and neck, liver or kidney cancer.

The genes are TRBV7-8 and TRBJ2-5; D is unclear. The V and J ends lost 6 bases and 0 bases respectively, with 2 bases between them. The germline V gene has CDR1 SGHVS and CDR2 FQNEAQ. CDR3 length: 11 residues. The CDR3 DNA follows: TGTGCCAGCAGGTACCAAGAGACCCAGTACTTC. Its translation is CASRYQETQYF.

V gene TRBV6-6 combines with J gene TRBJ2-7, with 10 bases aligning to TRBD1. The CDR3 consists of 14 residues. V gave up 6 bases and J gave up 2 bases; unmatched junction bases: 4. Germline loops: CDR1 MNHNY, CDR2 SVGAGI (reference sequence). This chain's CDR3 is CASSQGTGAYEQYF. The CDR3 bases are TGTGCCAGCAGCCAAGGGACAGGGGCCTACGAGCAGTACTTC.

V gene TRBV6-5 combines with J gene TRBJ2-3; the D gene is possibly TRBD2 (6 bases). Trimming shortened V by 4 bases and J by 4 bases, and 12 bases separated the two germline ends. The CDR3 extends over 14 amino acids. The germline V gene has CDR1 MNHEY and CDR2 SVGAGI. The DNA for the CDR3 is TGTGCCAGCAGTTGGAGGGCCGGCCCAGATACGCAGTATTTT. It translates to CASSWRAGPDTQYF.

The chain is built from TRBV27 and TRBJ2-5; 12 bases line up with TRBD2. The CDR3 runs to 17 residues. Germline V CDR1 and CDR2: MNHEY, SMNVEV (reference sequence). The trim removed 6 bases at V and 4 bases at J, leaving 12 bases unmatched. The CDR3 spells CASRRTSGGPNRETQYF. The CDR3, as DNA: TGTGCCAGCAGGCGTACTAGCGGGGGGCCGAATAGAGAGACCCAGTACTTC.

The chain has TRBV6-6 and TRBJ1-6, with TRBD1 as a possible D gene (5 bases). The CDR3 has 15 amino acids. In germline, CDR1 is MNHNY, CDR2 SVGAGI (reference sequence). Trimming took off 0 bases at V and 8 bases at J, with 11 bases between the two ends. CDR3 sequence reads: CASSYSGQGHSPLHF. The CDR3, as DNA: TGTGCCAGCAGTTACTCGGGTCAGGGTCATTCACCCCTCCACTTT.

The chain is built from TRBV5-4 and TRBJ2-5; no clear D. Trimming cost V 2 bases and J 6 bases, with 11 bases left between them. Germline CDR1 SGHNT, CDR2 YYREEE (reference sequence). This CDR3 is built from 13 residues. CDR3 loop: CASSLTAPKTQYF. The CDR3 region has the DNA TGTGCCAGCAGCTTAACTGCTCCAAAGACCCAGTACTTC.

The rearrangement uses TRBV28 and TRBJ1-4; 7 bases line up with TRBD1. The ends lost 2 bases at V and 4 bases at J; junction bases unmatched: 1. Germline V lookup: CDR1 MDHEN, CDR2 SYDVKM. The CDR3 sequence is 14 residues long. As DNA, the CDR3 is TGTGCCAGCAGTTTAACAGGGGTTAATGAAAAACTGTTTTTT. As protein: CASSLTGVNEKLFF.

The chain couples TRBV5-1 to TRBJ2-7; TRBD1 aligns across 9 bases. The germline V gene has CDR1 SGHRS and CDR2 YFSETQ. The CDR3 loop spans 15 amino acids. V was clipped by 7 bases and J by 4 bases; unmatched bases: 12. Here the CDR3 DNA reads TGCGCCAGCCATCCTGGGGGGACAGGGAGTTACGAGCAGTACTTC. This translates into CASHPGGTGSYEQYF.

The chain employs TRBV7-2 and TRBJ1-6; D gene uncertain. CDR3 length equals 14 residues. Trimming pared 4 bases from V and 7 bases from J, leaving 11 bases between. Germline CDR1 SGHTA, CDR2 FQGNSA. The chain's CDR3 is CASSSQAGNSPLHF. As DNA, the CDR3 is TGTGCCAGCAGCTCCCAAGCGGGGAATTCACCCCTCCACTTT.

The CDR3, as DNA: TGTGCCAGCAGCGGGCCCTTCTATGGCTACACCTTC. Protein product: CASSGPFYGYTF. V is TRBV11-2 and J is TRBJ1-2; D call uncertain. Trimming removed 5 bases at V and 4 bases at J, with 8 bases between. Germline CDR1 reads SGHAT; CDR2 reads FQNNGV. CDR3 length: 12 amino acids.

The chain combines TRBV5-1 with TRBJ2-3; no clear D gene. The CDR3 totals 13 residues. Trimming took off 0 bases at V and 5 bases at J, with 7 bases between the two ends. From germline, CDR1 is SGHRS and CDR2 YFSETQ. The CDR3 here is CASSLDPGDTQYF. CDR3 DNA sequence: TGCGCCAGCAGCTTGGACCCGGGAGATACGCAGTATTTT.

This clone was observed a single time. The CDR3 loop is CASTGQGRTDTQYF. The DNA for the CDR3 is TGTGCCAGCACCGGACAGGGTCGCACAGATACGCAGTATTTT. The genes are TRBV2 and TRBJ2-3; TRBD1 aligns across 8 bases. Per germline, CDR1 SNHLY and CDR2 FYNNEI. The CDR3 is 14 residues long. Losses at the gene ends were 7 bases for V and 1 base for J; bases not matched to a gene: 4.

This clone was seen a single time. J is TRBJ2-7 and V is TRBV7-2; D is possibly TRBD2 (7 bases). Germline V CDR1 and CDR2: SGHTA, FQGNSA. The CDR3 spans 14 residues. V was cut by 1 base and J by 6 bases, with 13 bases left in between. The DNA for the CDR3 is TGTGCCAGCAGCTTAGGGGGGGGACACTCCGAGCAGTACTTC. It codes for CASSLGGGHSEQYF.

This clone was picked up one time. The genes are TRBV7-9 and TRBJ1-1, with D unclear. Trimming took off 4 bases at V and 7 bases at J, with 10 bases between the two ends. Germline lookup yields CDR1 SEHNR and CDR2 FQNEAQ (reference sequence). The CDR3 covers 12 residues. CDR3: CASSYSDLEAFF. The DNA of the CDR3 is TGTGCCAGCAGCTACAGCGACCTTGAAGCTTTCTTT.

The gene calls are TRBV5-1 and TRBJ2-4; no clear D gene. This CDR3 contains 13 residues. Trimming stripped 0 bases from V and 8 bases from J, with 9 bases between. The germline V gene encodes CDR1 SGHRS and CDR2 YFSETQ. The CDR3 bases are TGCGCCAGCAGCTTGGGGGCTTTGGACATTCAGTACTTC. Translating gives CASSLGALDIQYF.

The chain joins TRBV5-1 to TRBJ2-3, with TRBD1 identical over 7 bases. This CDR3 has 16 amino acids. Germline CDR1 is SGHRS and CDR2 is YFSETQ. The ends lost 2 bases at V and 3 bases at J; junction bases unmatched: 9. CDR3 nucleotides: TGCGCCAGCAGCTTTACAGGGGAGTTGGGGACAGATACGCAGTATTTT. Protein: CASSFTGELGTDTQYF. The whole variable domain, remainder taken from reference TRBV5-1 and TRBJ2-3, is KAGVTQTPRYLIKTRGQQVTLSCSPISGHRSVSWYQQTPGQGLQFLFEYFSETQRNKGNFPGRFSGRQFSNSRSEMNVSTLELGDSALYLCASSFTGELGTDTQYFGPGTRLTVL.